Below are 3 T cell receptor beta chains sequenced from a single sample in a study. TCRdb reprocessed the 5' RACE reads via MiXCR and lists one record per CDR3 protein. Of 25,000 to 40,000 distinct CDR3 sequences in the sample, 24% were seen once. Material for sequencing was memory CD4+ T cells sorted from blood. As to subset: memory CD4+ T cells, CD4+CD45RO+CD25-. The receptors derive from a female donor with breast cancer.

This clonotype was detected only a few times. The J gene is TRBJ2-1, the V gene TRBV4-2; 10 bases align to TRBD2. The CDR3 is made up of 16 amino acids. Germline V gene data show CDR1 as LGHNA and CDR2 as YNFKEQ. V lost 3 bases to trimming and J lost 8 bases; unmatched junction nucleotides: 10. The DNA for the CDR3 is TGTGCCAGCAGCCAGGCCCCGGGACTAGCGAATTATGAGCAGTTCTTC. It translates to CASSQAPGLANYEQFF.

The table lists this clonotype with a few counts. The chain joins TRBV20-1 to TRBJ2-1, with a possible D match to TRBD2 (6 bases). The CDR3 loop spans 15 amino acids. Germline V gene sequence: CDR1 DFQATT, CDR2 SNEGSKA (reference sequence). With 0 bases removed from V and 0 bases from J, the gap between germline ends came to 9 bases. Here the CDR3 DNA reads TGCAGTGCTAGAGAGCCGGGGGACTCCTACAATGAGCAGTTCTTC. It yields the protein CSAREPGDSYNEQFF.

The CDR3 sequence: CASSLLPGGSEKLFF. In DNA, the CDR3 is TGTGCCAGCAGCTTACTTCCAGGGGGGAGTGAAAAACTGTTTTTT. The chain recombines TRBV7-8 with TRBJ1-4; 7 bases map to TRBD1. V was clipped by 2 bases and J by 7 bases; unmatched bases: 7. Germline CDR1 reads SGHVS; CDR2 reads FQNEAQ. The CDR3 runs 15 residues.